The 30 T cell receptor beta chains presented below share a single source sample, sequenced in a study of shared clonotypes between healthy human individuals (dated by TCRdb to about 2020). The method was the immunoSEQ multiplex PCR assay. What TCRdb holds here is the immuneACCESS table cut down to in-frame rearrangements. Part of the clones is not present; checked against another copy, under half of the missing clones reflect an unresolved V gene, and the others are unexplained. Here the sample has roughly 1,000,000 clones; more than 75% occur a single time. The ten largest clones take up roughly 0.62% of the sample. The sequenced sample consisted of memory CD4+ T cells from PBMCs. The meaning of the sample's cell subset or site label: CD45RA-negative fraction. Receptor source: a man in his late teens or twenties in good health. Some clones in this sample may be carry-over from other donors' samples.

The CDR3: CASRDTGSTYEQYF. The CDR3, as DNA: TGTGCCAGCAGGGACACTGGGAGTACCTACGAGCAGTACTTC. This chain links TRBV2 with TRBJ2-7; the D call may be TRBD1 or TRBD2 (5 bases each). Trimming took off 6 bases at V and 2 bases at J, with 14 bases between the two ends. Germline V gives CDR1 SNHLY, CDR2 FYNNEI. The CDR3 is 14 amino acids. Based on the CDR3 plus reference TRBV2 and TRBJ2-7, the full variable domain is EPEVTQTPSHQVTQMGQEVILRCVPISNHLYFYWYRQILGQKVEFLVSFYNNEISEKSEIFDDQFSVERPDGSNFTLKIRSTKLEDSAMYFCASRDTGSTYEQYFGPGTRLTVT.

The chain joins TRBV9 to TRBJ2-5; D is unresolved. Trimming stripped 0 bases from V and 4 bases from J, with 16 bases between. The CDR3 totals 16 residues. From germline, CDR1 is SGDLS and CDR2 YYNGEE. CDR3 nucleotides: TGTGCCAGCAGCGTAGGTGACCCCAGGAGAGGAGAGACCCAGTACTTC. The encoded protein is CASSVGDPRRGETQYF.

The V and J genes are TRBV30 and TRBJ1-1; D not resolved. In germline, CDR1 is GTSNPN, CDR2 SVGIG (reference sequence). The ends were cut back, 5 bases at V and 6 bases at J, with 7 bases in the middle. This CDR3 has 10 residues. This CDR3 is CAWQAAEAFF. CDR3 bases: TGTGCCTGGCAGGCAGCTGAAGCTTTCTTT.

V and J are TRBV9 and TRBJ2-2; D gene unclear. Trimming pared 0 bases from V and 6 bases from J, leaving 9 bases between. CDR3 size: 14 residues. Per the germline V gene, CDR1 is SGDLS and CDR2 is YYNGEE. CDR3 sequence (DNA): TGTGCCAGCAGCGTAGTGAGTAGTCCCGGGGAGCTGTTTTTT. Protein product: CASSVVSSPGELFF.

The chain links TRBV14 to TRBJ1-5; no definite D call. CDR1 is SGHDN, CDR2 FVKESK, per germline. The CDR3 is 14 amino acids. V shed 2 bases and J shed 6 bases, with 11 bases lying between them. The CDR3 sequence is CASSQSAVGQPQHF. CDR3 coding DNA: TGTGCCAGCAGCCAAAGTGCGGTAGGTCAGCCCCAGCATTTT. Filled out from reference TRBV14 and TRBJ1-5, the complete variable domain reads EAGVTQFPSHSVIEKGQTVTLRCDPISGHDNLYWYRRVMGKEIKFLLHFVKESKQDESGMPNNRFLAERTGGTYSTLKVQPAELEDSGVYFCASSQSAVGQPQHFGDGTRLSIL.

The chain recombines TRBV5-4 with TRBJ2-3, with 12 nucleotides matching TRBD2. The CDR3 is 16 amino acids. The germline gives CDR1 SGHNT, CDR2 YYREEE (reference sequence). The trim removed 3 bases at V and 3 bases at J, leaving 5 bases unmatched. The CDR3 bases are TGTGCCAGCAGCTCAAAGACTAGCGGGAGTACAGATACGCAGTATTTT. Protein sequence: CASSSKTSGSTDTQYF.

V is TRBV2 and J is TRBJ1-1, with D possibly being TRBD1 (6 bases). The CDR3 is 11 amino acids. The germline CDR1 and CDR2 sequences are SNHLY and FYNNEI. V was trimmed by 7 bases and J by 11 bases, leaving 14 bases between them. The CDR3 bases are TGTGCCAGCAACCAAAACAGGGTTGCTTTCTTT. It translates to CASNQNRVAFF.

The chain employs TRBV27 and TRBJ2-3, with D hard to call. This CDR3 has 12 amino acids. Germline-derived CDR1 and CDR2 are MNHEY and SMNVEV (reference sequence). V was clipped by 1 base and J by 5 bases, with 4 bases between them. The CDR3 protein is CASSLLGDTQYF. DNA of the CDR3: TGTGCCAGCAGTTTATTAGGAGATACGCAGTATTTT.

This clone appeared a few times. The chain has TRBV18 and TRBJ2-3; D is unclear. The CDR3 runs 13 residues. V gave up 5 bases and J gave up 4 bases, with 10 bases separating them. In germline, CDR1 is KGHSH, CDR2 LQKENI. CDR3 loop: CASSVIRADTQYF. The CDR3 DNA follows: TGTGCCAGCTCAGTGATACGGGCAGATACGCAGTATTTT.

As to this clone: A much larger clone lies a single base off, so this may be a read error. No conserved phenylalanine or tryptophan is present at the end of the CDR3, so a read error is the likely explanation. The rearrangement links TRBV14 to TRBJ2-7; D not certain. CDR1 is SGHDN, CDR2 FVKESK, per germline. There are 15 residues in the CDR3. V lost 0 bases and J 3 bases, leaving 12 bases between the germline ends. CDR3 sequence reads: CASSQDWARNYEQYS. The CDR3 region has the DNA TGTGCCAGCAGCCAAGATTGGGCCCGAAACTACGAGCAGTACTCC.

The chain's CDR3 is CASTQANALGNEQFF. The CDR3 nucleotides read TGTGCCAGCACCCAGGCGAACGCCCTCGGCAATGAGCAGTTCTTC. This chain uses TRBV7-9 with TRBJ2-1; D call uncertain. Looked up from germline, CDR1 is SEHNR and CDR2 is FQNEAQ (reference sequence). The V end lost 7 bases, the J end lost 6 bases, and 19 bases lay between the germline ends. The CDR3 contains 15 residues.

This clone appeared a few times. This rearrangement joins TRBV28 to TRBJ1-2; 7 nucleotides align to TRBD1. CDR1 and CDR2 (germline): MDHEN, SYDVKM. The CDR3 consists of 15 residues. J gave up 5 bases and V 7 bases, and 13 bases lay outside the gene matches. CDR3 in DNA: TGTGCCAGCAATGACAGGGACCCCTCTCGGTATGGCTACACCTTC. Its protein product is CASNDRDPSRYGYTF.

This sequence joins TRBV28 and TRBJ1-5; possible D gene TRBD1, 6 bases. This CDR3 spans 15 amino acids. Trimming took 9 bases from V and 0 from J, leaving 15 bases between them. Germline V CDR1 and CDR2: MDHEN, SYDVKM. Here the CDR3 reads CARGIKGGSNQPQHF. The CDR3 nucleotides are TGTGCCAGGGGAATTAAAGGGGGTAGCAATCAGCCCCAGCATTTT.

The V and J genes are TRBV7-3 and TRBJ2-1; tentative D call: TRBD2 (7 bases). The CDR3 is 14 amino acids. Germline assignment: CDR1 SGHTA and CDR2 FQGTGA. Between the trimmed V and J ends, which lost 2 bases and 8 bases, there was a span of 13 bases. CDR3 residues: CASSLGLGGDEQFF. The CDR3 DNA reads TGTGCCAGCAGCTTAGGACTAGGGGGTGATGAGCAGTTCTTC.

The chain joins TRBV19 to TRBJ1-2, with D maybe TRBD1 (5 bases). Per germline, CDR1 LNHDA and CDR2 SQIVND (reference sequence). V lost 0 bases to trimming and J lost 6 bases, with 14 bases between them. The CDR3 is 15 residues long. The chain's CDR3 is CASSIDPATGDGYTF. The CDR3 coding sequence is TGTGCCAGTAGTATAGACCCGGCTACAGGAGATGGCTACACCTTC.

The chain carries TRBV25-1 and TRBJ2-2; weak D call: TRBD2 (7 bases). The CDR3 is made up of 16 amino acids. The V end lost 7 bases, the J end lost 5 bases, and 20 bases lay between the germline ends. Per germline, CDR1 MGHDK and CDR2 SYGVNS. CDR3 nucleotides: TGTGCCAGCACGACTAGGGGGGGCGGAGGGACCGGGGAGCTGTTTTTT. It is translated as CASTTRGGGGTGELFF.

The V gene is TRBV30, the J gene TRBJ1-2; 10 bases are a match to TRBD1. The CDR3 length is 13 residues. The germline V gene encodes CDR1 GTSNPN and CDR2 SVGIG (reference sequence). After removal of 8 bases from V and 8 bases from J, the junction contained 11 bases not matched to a gene. DNA of the CDR3: TGTGCCAGACAGACAGGGGGCGGTGGCGGCTACACCTTC. Its translation: CARQTGGGGGYTF. The variable domain in full, with the rest retrieved from reference TRBV30 and TRBJ1-2, is SQTIHQWPATLVQPVGSPLSLECTVEGTSNPNLYWYRQAAGRGLQLLFYSVGIGQISSEVPQNLSASRPQDRQFILSSKKLLLSDSGFYLCARQTGGGGGYTFGSGTRLTVV.

The chain recombines TRBV28 with TRBJ1-1; D is unresolved. This CDR3 comprises 16 residues. The germline V gene has CDR1 MDHEN and CDR2 SYDVKM. With 5 bases removed from V and 1 base from J, the gap between germline ends came to 17 bases. The CDR3 coding sequence is TGTGCCAGCAGTGCAGCCTTGGCCGGAGCGAACACTGAAGCTTTCTTT. Translated: CASSAALAGANTEAFF.

The chain uses TRBV5-1 and TRBJ2-2; 12 bases match TRBD2. The CDR3 runs to 15 residues. V dropped 3 bases and J dropped 6; count of bases not matched to a gene: 3. Germline lookup yields CDR1 SGHRS and CDR2 YFSETQ. As DNA, the CDR3 is TGCGCCAGCAGCTCGGGACTAGCGGGTTCCGGGGAGCTGTTTTTT. Translation: CASSSGLAGSGELFF.

This clone was seen a handful of times. The gene calls are TRBV18 and TRBJ2-2, with D maybe TRBD1 (5 bases). The germline V gene has CDR1 KGHSH and CDR2 LQKENI. There are 15 residues in the CDR3. V was pared by 3 bases and J by 3 bases, with 11 bases between. The CDR3 region is CASSPLTTDTGELFF. In nucleotides, the CDR3 is TGTGCCAGCTCACCTCTGACGACAGACACCGGGGAGCTGTTTTTT.

In its sample, this clone was seen once. This chain links TRBV9 with TRBJ1-1; D gene uncertain. CDR1 and CDR2 (germline): SGDLS, YYNGEE. The CDR3 runs to 17 residues. Trimming pared 6 bases from V and 4 bases from J, leaving 25 bases between. DNA of the CDR3: TGTGCCAGCACCCAGTCGAGGGATTCGAGTTCGGGCACTGAAGCTTTCTTT. Translating gives CASTQSRDSSSGTEAFF.

The chain joins TRBV28 to TRBJ2-7, with TRBD2 as a possible D gene (6 bases). The ends were cut back, 8 bases at V and 7 bases at J, with 12 bases in the middle. Germline assignment: CDR1 MDHEN and CDR2 SYDVKM. The CDR3 totals 11 residues. CDR3 in DNA: TGTGCCAGCGGGGGGTGGCGGGAGCAGTACTTC. Translated: CASGGWREQYF.

The chain links TRBV5-1 to TRBJ2-1; D possibly uses TRBD1 or TRBD2 (5 bases each). CDR3 length: 14 residues. The V and J ends lost 4 bases and 5 bases respectively, with 13 bases between them. Looked up from germline, CDR1 is SGHRS and CDR2 is YFSETQ. The CDR3 loop is CASSPLGVHNEQFF. The CDR3 coding sequence is TGCGCCAGCAGCCCATTGGGGGTCCACAATGAGCAGTTCTTC. The variable domain in full, completed from reference TRBV5-1 and TRBJ2-1, reads KAGVTQTPRYLIKTRGQQVTLSCSPISGHRSVSWYQQTPGQGLQFLFEYFSETQRNKGNFPGRFSGRQFSNSRSEMNVSTLELGDSALYLCASSPLGVHNEQFFGPGTRLTVL.

The J gene is TRBJ2-5, the V gene TRBV5-1, with TRBD1 as a possible D gene (6 bases). V dropped 4 bases and J dropped 5 bases, with 12 bases sitting between them. Germline V gives CDR1 SGHRS, CDR2 YFSETQ. This CDR3 comprises 13 residues. The CDR3 reads CASSGQMSETQYF. CDR3 nucleotide sequence: TGCGCCAGCAGCGGACAGATGTCGGAGACCCAGTACTTC. The full variable domain, rest sourced from reference TRBV5-1 and TRBJ2-5, is KAGVTQTPRYLIKTRGQQVTLSCSPISGHRSVSWYQQTPGQGLQFLFEYFSETQRNKGNFPGRFSGRQFSNSRSEMNVSTLELGDSALYLCASSGQMSETQYFGPGTRLLVL.

Here the CDR3 reads CASSELRSGADTQYF. The CDR3 DNA is TGTGCCAGCAGTGAACTCCGAAGCGGGGCAGATACGCAGTATTTT. The V gene is TRBV2, the J gene TRBJ2-3; 7 nucleotides line up with TRBD2. Losses at the gene ends were 2 bases for V and 4 bases for J; bases not matched to a gene: 6. CDR1 SNHLY and CDR2 FYNNEI come from the germline V gene. The CDR3 has 15 amino acids.

This clone turned up a few times. The chain is built from TRBV5-6 and TRBJ2-7; the D gene is possibly TRBD2 (6 bases). The CDR3 is made up of 11 amino acids. Germline lookup yields CDR1 SGHDT and CDR2 YYEEEE. Trimming took off 6 bases at V and 6 bases at J, with 10 bases between the two ends. For the CDR3, the DNA is TGTGCCAGCAAGGGGCGGGGCGAGCAGTACTTC. Residues: CASKGRGEQYF.

V and J are TRBV28 and TRBJ1-2; D is unresolved. The CDR3 contains 14 residues. From germline, CDR1 is MDHEN and CDR2 SYDVKM. The ends were cut back, 4 bases at V and 5 bases at J, with 14 bases in the middle. The CDR3 reads CASSSPVWGYGYTF. The DNA for the CDR3 is TGTGCCAGCAGTTCCCCGGTTTGGGGTTATGGCTACACCTTC.

The V call is TRBV5-1, the J call TRBJ2-3; 9 bases line up with TRBD1. Germline V CDR1 and CDR2: SGHRS, YFSETQ. Trimming at V came to 7 bases and at J to 3 bases, leaving 3 bases not matched to a gene. This CDR3 spans 13 amino acids. CDR3 sequence: CASGDRVTDTQYF. For the CDR3, the DNA is TGCGCCAGCGGGGACAGGGTGACAGATACGCAGTATTTT.

V and J are TRBV5-1 and TRBJ2-5; either TRBD1 or TRBD2 may supply D (5 bases each). V was clipped by 4 bases and J by 2 bases, with 15 bases between them. The CDR3 contains 15 residues. The V gene's germline CDR1 is SGHRS and CDR2 YFSETQ. CDR3 bases: TGCGCCAGCAGCCTACCGGGGCACCTACAAGAGACCCAGTACTTC. As protein: CASSLPGHLQETQYF.

The rearrangement links TRBV2 to TRBJ2-3; 9 bases map to TRBD2. The V and J ends lost 4 bases and 4 bases, in that order; junction bases with no gene match: 9. Germline CDR1 SNHLY, CDR2 FYNNEI. This CDR3 is built from 16 residues. CDR3 DNA sequence: TGTGCCAGCAGTGCGGGGGATAGCGGGAGCTCAGATACGCAGTATTTT. This encodes CASSAGDSGSSDTQYF. Looking up the rest from reference TRBV2 and TRBJ2-3 gives the full variable domain: EPEVTQTPSHQVTQMGQEVILRCVPISNHLYFYWYRQILGQKVEFLVSFYNNEISEKSEIFDDQFSVERPDGSNFTLKIRSTKLEDSAMYFCASSAGDSGSSDTQYFGPGTRLTVL.